This TCR beta chain was sequenced for a study of Ad26.COV2.S vaccination and SARS-CoV-2 variants (dated by TCRdb to the early 2020s). About the full investigation: Vaccine-arm donors came from COV1001, a multicentre, randomized, double-blind, placebo-controlled phase I-IIa trial of Ad26.COV2.S in healthy adults. Ad26.COV2.S was administered intramuscularly at a dose of 5x10^10 or 1x10^11 viral particles, either as one shot or as two shots given 56 days apart. The specificity and breadth of SARS-CoV-2-reactive T cell receptors after Ad26.COV2.S vaccination were assessed by TCRbeta repertoire sequencing. A total of some 30 samples were included in the TCR-sequenced set, comprising roughly 19 Ad26.COV2.S vaccine recipients, 5 placebo recipients and 8 SARS-CoV-2 convalescent individuals. Trial participants were randomized into five groups of five, in which low-dose or high-dose Ad26.COV2.S was given once or twice, or placebo was given on both occasions. Throughout the experiments and outcome assessment, investigators stayed blinded to trial group allocation. The paper's findings and limits, for the study overall: After vaccination, substantial breadth of spike-specific CD8+ and CD4+ T cell responses was reported. Non-spike TCR breadth was comparable between vaccine and placebo recipients, consistent with the vaccine containing only spike. The study was not powered for comparison of responses between vaccine doses or regimens. Compared with placebo recipients, Ad26.COV2.S recipients showed higher spike-specific TCR breadth (P = 0.0014). It was noted by the authors that total T cell responses may have been underestimated by the TCR breadth and depth analyses.

The label giving this sample's treatment or condition can be read as: 19 received Ad26.COV2.S at low or high dose, single or two shots; 5 received placebo; per-sample allocation not given. For vaccine and placebo recipients, the sequenced repertoires came from samples collected on day 63 after the first injection. In Cohort 1b, 20 to 25 adults aged 18-55 years were enrolled at a single site in Boston, USA, between 29 July and 7 August 2020. Ad26.COV2.S consisted of a replication-incompetent adenovirus type 26 vector by which a prefusion-stabilized SARS-CoV-2 spike protein from the original Wuhan strain was expressed. Concerning this clone: Its antigen target is currently unknown. No base quality values were provided; no much bigger clone lies one nucleotide off.

The immunoSEQ Assay was the method used to sequence TCRbeta CDR3 regions. After extraction, genomic DNA underwent amplification by bias-controlled multiplex PCR, followed by high-throughput sequencing. As for the authors' bioinformatics: To quantify the absolute abundance of every unique TCRbeta CDR3 region, sequences were collapsed and filtered. Usable DNA was measured by amplifying reference genes present in all nucleated cells, and TCRbeta template counts were normalized to that usable DNA to estimate T cell fraction. Repertoire TCRs were annotated as SARS-CoV-2-specific when V gene, CDR3 amino acid sequence and J gene were exactly matched to a known reactive TCR set. The reference SARS-CoV-2 TCR set came from MIRA and was filtered for enrichment in COVID-19-positive ImmuneCODE repertoires, removing public or cross-reactive TCRs. Using the MIRA antigens, annotated TCRs were further analysed by specific ORF or by position within an ORF. Breadth was defined as the number of annotated unique rearrangements divided by the total number of unique productive rearrangements, and depth was defined as the summed frequency of the annotated unique rearrangements. TCR breadth was compared between groups using two-sided Wilcoxon rank-sum tests. Here the immuneACCESS table is served through TCRdb, limited to in-frame sequences with V and J called. Missing clones are a known gap in these copies; in checked studies unresolved V genes cover under half, and the rest lacks a known reason. D and trimming come from the DNA, and the V and J calls and clone size come from that table. Present in this sample are some 500,000 clones, about 91% of which were seen just once. The top ten hold about 2.5% of the sample.

The CDR3 starts with the cysteine, ends with the phenylalanine, and has 16 residues. The sequence is cut down to CDR3 DNA, 48 bases in frame from base 1. CDR1 is given as MGHRA and CDR2 as YSYEKL, both from the germline V gene. Here V drops 3 bases and J drops 0 bases, and the junction holds 4 bases not matched to any gene. The receptor chain draws on TRBV4-1 and TRBJ2-2, with 7 junctional bases fitting TRBD2. The sequence came from a person aged 18-65 years who received the Ad26.COV2.S COVID-19 vaccine or a placebo. Material: peripheral blood, obtained in a trial of Ad26.COV2.S vaccine versus placebo. The CDR3 loop reads CASSHGLAANTGELFF. The nucleotide sequence reads as follows: TGCGCCAGCAGCCACGGGCTAGCGGCGAACACCGGGGAGCTGTTTTTT.